This T cell receptor beta chain emerged from a study of type 1 regulatory T cells. Study at large: T-allo10 is an in vitro-generated, Tr1-enriched CD4 T cell product specific for alloantigen.

Germline-derived CDR1 and CDR2 are SGHTA and FQGTGA. V lost 1 base to trimming and J lost 6 bases, with 13 bases between them. The CDR3 totals 16 residues. For this clonotype: Its specificity is not known.

Study results and caveats: Compared with non-Tr1 cells, Tr1 cells showed a narrower TCR repertoire.

One entry per CDR3 protein results from TCRdb running MiXCR on the reads. The sample contains roughly 60,000 distinct CDR3 sequences, 55% to 65% of which appear only once. This clonotype was sampled from a human donor in good health. The sequenced material came from cultured non-Tr1 T cells, either the whole culture or a sorted T cell fraction (not recorded which). The chain uses TRBV7-3 and TRBJ1-6, with D possibly matching TRBD1 (6 bases). The CDR3 DNA is TGTGCCAGCAGCTTAAGTGGGGCAGGGGCTAATTCACCCCTCCACTTT. Residues: CASSLSGAGANSPLHF.